The clone carrying this TCR beta chain was picked up many times. The antigen is unknown. TCR beta CDR3 region amplification was performed from RNA transcripts. When the TCR CDR3 underwent first-round RT-PCR, the HTBI primer set was used. TCRdb redid the calling of the multiplex PCR reads with MiXCR, one entry per CDR3 protein. The sample has 700,000 to 850,000 distinct CDR3 sequences; approximately 36% are singletons. The sample comes from a study of T cells in Graves' hyperthyroidism and ophthalmopathy. Study observations and caveats: Blood shared most expanded thyroid clonotypes above 0.001.

CDR1 and CDR2 (germline): SNHLY, FYNNEI. CDR3 size: 13 residues. V lost 3 bases, J lost 6 bases, and 11 bases lay in between. The V call is TRBV2, the J call TRBJ2-5; D gene unclear. The TCR sequence derives from a woman between 35 and 50 years old with Graves' hyperthyroidism. What was sequenced was blood. The CDR3 DNA follows: TGTGCCAGCAGTGACACTGCCTGGCAGACCCAGTACTTC. As protein: CASSDTAWQTQYF. Full variable domain (outside the CDR3, taken from reference TRBV2 and TRBJ2-5): EPEVTQTPSHQVTQMGQEVILRCVPISNHLYFYWYRQILGQKVEFLVSFYNNEISEKSEIFDDQFSVERPDGSNFTLKIRSTKLEDSAMYFCASSDTAWQTQYFGPGTRLLVL.